The 26 T cell receptor beta chains reported below all come from one sample, sequenced in a study of T cell changes during pregnancy in multiple sclerosis. Assay: immunoSEQ multiplex PCR; the TCRdb copy retains only in-frame clones and omits some. Among 9,500 to 15,000 clones, around 87% were seen once, and the ten largest hold approximately 14%. Here the sequenced sample was CD8+ T cells from peripheral blood mononuclear cells, taken in the second trimester of pregnancy. These receptors were obtained from a female donor in good health, enrolled as a control in a pregnancy study.

To note about this clone: One end of the junction is discordant with germline, which a read error may explain. V gene TRBV11-2 combines with J gene TRBJ1-4; D remains unclear. The CDR3 runs to 12 residues. Germline V gene lookup returns CDR1 SGHAT and CDR2 FQNNGV. DNA of the CDR3: TGTGCCAGCAGCACTAATAACCGGGTCGCCGTTTTT. This encodes CASSTNNRVAVF.

V usage is TRBV2 and J usage is TRBJ1-1; D ambiguous. Germline V lookup: CDR1 SNHLY, CDR2 FYNNEI. The CDR3 has 13 residues. Trimming took 3 bases from V and 2 from J, leaving 7 bases between them. CDR3 in DNA: TGTGCCAGCAGTGATACACCTAACACTGAAGCTTTCTTT. It translates to CASSDTPNTEAFF.

The chain carries TRBV19 and TRBJ1-1, with D uncertain. CDR1 is LNHDA, CDR2 SQIVND, per germline (reference sequence). V lost 5 bases and J 6 bases, leaving 10 bases between the germline ends. This CDR3 comprises 12 residues. As DNA, the CDR3 is TGTGCCAGTAGTCCAACCGGAGCTGAAGCTTTCTTT. Residues: CASSPTGAEAFF.

The J gene is TRBJ1-1, the V gene TRBV11-2; D is perhaps TRBD1 (6 bases). This CDR3 is built from 12 residues. CDR1 SGHAT and CDR2 FQNNGV come from the germline V gene. Trimming pared 5 bases from V and 8 bases from J, leaving 12 bases between. The CDR3 loop reads CASSAIDREAFF. DNA for the CDR3: TGTGCCAGCAGCGCGATCGACAGGGAAGCTTTCTTT.

In this sample, this clone turned up once. The chain is built from TRBV7-8 and TRBJ2-1, with 12 bases matching TRBD2. CDR3 length: 17 residues. Trimming cost V 0 bases and J 0 bases; bases outside gene matches: 0. Germline V lookup: CDR1 SGHVS, CDR2 FQNEAQ. The CDR3: CASSLATSGSSYNEQFF. The DNA for the CDR3 is TGTGCCAGCAGCTTAGCGACTAGCGGGAGCTCCTACAATGAGCAGTTCTTC.

The chain is built from TRBV4-1 and TRBJ1-3; TRBD1 aligns across 7 bases. The CDR3 totals 18 residues. J was trimmed by 3 bases and V by 5 bases; bases with no gene match: 16. Looked up from germline, CDR1 is MGHRA and CDR2 is YSYEKL. The CDR3 reads CASSTGTVCVGCGNTIYF. The CDR3 DNA sequence: TGCGCCAGCAGCACCGGGACAGTGTGCGTCGGGTGTGGAAACACCATATATTTT.

There are a few counts of this clone. The chain couples TRBV2 to TRBJ2-3; 7 bases line up with TRBD2. Germline-derived CDR1 and CDR2 are SNHLY and FYNNEI. The CDR3 covers 16 residues. V lost 10 bases, J lost 0 bases, and 13 bases stayed unmatched. The CDR3 here is CATVPSSGVSTDTQYF. Written as DNA, the CDR3 is TGTGCCACCGTACCATCTAGCGGAGTTAGCACAGATACGCAGTATTTT.

V and J are TRBV25-1 and TRBJ1-1; TRBD1 is a possible D gene (5 bases). The CDR3 sequence is 14 residues long. V was trimmed by 6 bases and J by 5 bases, leaving 16 bases between them. Germline CDR1 reads MGHDK; CDR2 reads SYGVNS. CDR3 bases: TGTGCCAGCAGCCCCCCCCAGGGCCGTACTGAAGCTTTCTTT. Translated: CASSPPQGRTEAFF.

The chain carries TRBV7-9 and TRBJ1-1, with 7 positions matching TRBD1. The ends lost 2 bases at V and 0 bases at J; junction bases unmatched: 3. This CDR3 is built from 15 residues. Germline-derived CDR1 and CDR2 are SEHNR and FQNEAQ (reference sequence). CDR3 DNA: TGTGCCAGCAGCTTAAGGGACAGACTGAACACTGAAGCTTTCTTT. Translating it yields CASSLRDRLNTEAFF. The whole variable domain, remainder taken from reference TRBV7-9 and TRBJ1-1, is DTGVSQNPRHKITKRGQNVTFRCDPISEHNRLYWYRQTLGQGPEFLTYFQNEAQLEKSRLLSDRFSAERPKGSFSTLEIQRTEQGDSAMYLCASSLRDRLNTEAFFGQGTRLTVV.

The V gene is TRBV13, the J gene TRBJ2-7; 12 positions agree with TRBD2. The CDR3 spans 15 residues. Germline V lookup: CDR1 PRHDT, CDR2 FYEKMQ (reference sequence). J lost 4 bases, V lost 5 bases, and 6 bases had no gene match. The CDR3 DNA is TGTGCCAGCAGCGTCCCTAGCGGGGGGGTATACGAGCAGTACTTC. It codes for CASSVPSGGVYEQYF.

This clone was counted once. The CDR3 sequence is CASSLTSGSQNEQFF. DNA of the CDR3: TGTGCCAGCAGCTTGACTAGCGGGAGCCAGAATGAGCAGTTCTTC. The chain links TRBV11-2 to TRBJ2-1; 12 nucleotides align to TRBD2. Per germline, CDR1 SGHAT and CDR2 FQNNGV. V lost 3 bases and J lost 7; bases outside the gene matches: 4. The CDR3 runs 15 residues. Filled out from reference TRBV11-2 and TRBJ2-1, the complete variable domain reads EAGVAQSPRYKIIEKRQSVAFWCNPISGHATLYWYQQILGQGPKLLIQFQNNGVVDDSQLPKDRFSAERLKGVDSTLKIQPAKLEDSAVYLCASSLTSGSQNEQFFGPGTRLTVL.

The rearrangement links TRBV27 to TRBJ2-3; 8 bases map to TRBD2. The trim removed 4 bases at V and 2 bases at J, leaving 8 bases unmatched. The CDR3 has 16 amino acids. Germline loops: CDR1 MNHEY, CDR2 SMNVEV (reference sequence). CDR3 sequence (DNA): TGTGCCAGCAGTTCCAGCGGGGGAGACGTCACAGATACGCAGTATTTT. It codes for CASSSSGGDVTDTQYF.

V usage is TRBV29-1 and J usage is TRBJ1-2, with no clear D. Germline loops: CDR1 SQVTM, CDR2 ANQGSEA. The CDR3 sequence is 12 residues long. Trimming shortened V by 1 base and J by 3 bases, and 6 bases separated the two germline ends. The CDR3 region has the DNA TGCAGCGTTGAAGGGCAAGACTATGGCTACACCTTC. Its protein is CSVEGQDYGYTF. Full variable domain (outside the CDR3, taken from reference TRBV29-1 and TRBJ1-2): SAVISQKPSRDICQRGTSLTIQCQVDSQVTMMFWYRQQPGQSLTLIATANQGSEATYESGFVIDKFPISRPNLTFSTLTVSNMSPEDSSIYLCSVEGQDYGYTFGSGTRLTVV.

The rearrangement joins TRBV28 to TRBJ2-7; a weak D match, TRBD2 (6 bases). The V and J ends lost 7 bases and 7 bases respectively, with 17 bases between them. The CDR3 extends over 13 amino acids. Germline values: CDR1 MDHEN, CDR2 SYDVKM. DNA of the CDR3: TGTGCCAGCAAATTGGCGGGGCCCGGGGAGCAGTACTTC. This codes for CASKLAGPGEQYF.

The CDR3 sequence: CASRRGASTDTQYF. The DNA for the CDR3 is TGTGCCAGCCGCCGGGGGGCTAGCACAGATACGCAGTATTTT. The chain combines TRBV27 with TRBJ2-3, with D maybe TRBD2 (7 bases). This CDR3 region has 14 residues. Germline V gives CDR1 MNHEY, CDR2 SMNVEV (reference sequence). Trimming stripped 8 bases from V and 0 bases from J, with 12 bases between.

The chain is built from TRBV11-2 and TRBJ1-2; D possibly corresponds to TRBD1 (6 bases). Germline V lookup: CDR1 SGHAT, CDR2 FQNNGV. CDR3 length: 11 residues. Trimming shortened V by 7 bases and J by 6 bases, and 9 bases separated the two germline ends. The CDR3 here is CASTSGDGYTF. In DNA form, the CDR3 reads TGTGCCAGCACCTCAGGGGATGGCTACACCTTC.

The V call is TRBV5-6, the J call TRBJ1-1; TRBD1 matches at 7 bases. CDR1 is SGHDT, CDR2 YYEEEE, per germline. The CDR3 contains 16 residues. V shed 4 bases, J shed 0 bases, and the junction held 9 bases outside the gene matches. The CDR3 coding sequence is TGTGCCAGCAGCGGCGAAGGACAGGCCTTGAACACTGAAGCTTTCTTT. It encodes CASSGEGQALNTEAFF.

This clone was counted a single time. The V call is TRBV6-5, the J call TRBJ1-2; D gene uncertain. The CDR3 is 13 residues long. The V gene lost 8 bases and the J gene lost 6 bases, with 16 bases spanning the gap. Germline lookup yields CDR1 MNHEY and CDR2 SVGAGI. CDR3 sequence: CASSPWEGNGYTF. CDR3 DNA sequence: TGTGCCAGCTCCCCGTGGGAGGGTAATGGCTACACCTTC.

This clone was seen a few times. This chain uses TRBV19 with TRBJ1-1, with unresolved D. V lost 9 bases and J lost 5, with 16 bases in between. This CDR3 is 13 amino acids long. Germline V lookup: CDR1 LNHDA, CDR2 SQIVND (reference sequence). CDR3 DNA sequence: TGTGCCAGCACCACTTCGGGAAGTACTGAAGCTTTCTTT. Protein: CASTTSGSTEAFF.

The chain couples TRBV9 to TRBJ2-7; 7 nucleotides agree with TRBD2. The germline CDR1 and CDR2 sequences are SGDLS and YYNGEE. This CDR3 comprises 14 residues. Trimming cost V 1 base and J 5 bases; bases outside gene matches: 6. CDR3 region: CASSVSGGSHEQYF. In DNA form, the CDR3 reads TGTGCCAGCAGCGTATCGGGCGGGAGCCACGAGCAGTACTTC.

As for this clone: The junction departs from germline at one end; a sequencing error may be responsible. The chain uses TRBV2 and TRBJ2-7; 8 bases are shared with TRBD1. Germline CDR1 reads SNHLY; CDR2 reads FYNNEI. This CDR3 comprises 15 residues. The CDR3 coding sequence is TGTGCCAGCACTGAATCGGCAGGGGGCACGGGAGAGCAGTACTTC. Translation gives CASTESAGGTGEQYF.

This chain connects TRBV28 to TRBJ2-3, with TRBD2 matching 13 bases. The germline V gene encodes CDR1 MDHEN and CDR2 SYDVKM. V shed 6 bases and J 5 bases; nucleotides not matched to a gene: 8. The CDR3 sequence is 16 residues long. In nucleotides, the CDR3 is TGTGCCAGCAGAGGCGGGACTAGCGGGGAATTAGATACGCAGTATTTT. It codes for CASRGGTSGELDTQYF.

Only one count was recorded for this clone. DNA for the CDR3: TGTGCCAGTAGTATTATTCGGGGGGCCGGGAGAGAGACCCAGTACTTC. It encodes CASSIIRGAGRETQYF. The gene calls are TRBV19 and TRBJ2-5; D possibly corresponds to TRBD2 (7 bases). The CDR3 is made up of 16 amino acids. The V end lost 3 bases, the J end lost 4 bases, and 18 bases lay between the germline ends. Per germline, CDR1 LNHDA and CDR2 SQIVND (reference sequence).

The chain couples TRBV5-4 to TRBJ2-1; 10 nucleotides agree with TRBD2. CDR1 is SGHNT, CDR2 YYREEE, per germline (reference sequence). The junction had 13 bases not matched to a gene; V was cut back by 0 bases and J by 10 bases. CDR3 length equals 17 residues. The CDR3 bases are TGTGCCAGCAGCTTGGTGGTGGTAGCGGGAGGATCAGAAGAGCAGTTCTTC. It yields the protein CASSLVVVAGGSEEQFF.

The rearrangement joins TRBV7-2 to TRBJ2-1; 8 bases are a match to TRBD2. Germline CDR1 SGHTA, CDR2 FQGNSA. The ends lost 5 bases at V and 9 bases at J; junction bases unmatched: 12. The CDR3 totals 15 residues. CDR3: CASSAFRGGRGEQFF. The CDR3 DNA is TGTGCCAGCAGCGCCTTCCGGGGGGGCCGGGGTGAGCAGTTCTTC.

This chain links TRBV11-2 with TRBJ2-1, with 9 bases matching TRBD2. This CDR3 has 15 amino acids. Losses at the gene ends were 4 bases for V and 6 bases for J; bases not matched to a gene: 7. Germline V lookup: CDR1 SGHAT, CDR2 FQNNGV. The CDR3 DNA sequence: TGTGCCAGCAGCTCTCCGGGACTAGCAGGCAATGAGCAGTTCTTC. This translates into CASSSPGLAGNEQFF.